This T cell receptor (beta chain) was sequenced in a study of blood T cells in healthy people across ages. A second PCR of 7 to 11 cycles used a sample-barcoded 5' primer and a J-beta primer mix. Each cDNA molecule received a tag from a template-switch adaptor that had 12 random nucleotides. Each of the samples gave a minimum of 3 million paired-end reads that contained CDR3. TCRdb ran MiXCR on the 5' RACE reads and lists one entry per CDR3 protein. The table has some 1.4 million distinct CDR3 sequences, around 42% seen once. Germline lookup yields CDR1 MDHEN and CDR2 SYDVKM. This CDR3 is 15 amino acids long. V shed 1 base and J shed 2 bases, with 12 bases lying between them. Findings and limits, study-wide: From one million sequenced T cells, diversity estimates were lower bounds.

This clonotype was picked up many times. Its antigen remains unknown. This chain uses TRBV28 with TRBJ2-7; D unclear. Source material: blood. The clonotype originates from a woman under 30 in good health. CDR3 sequence reads: CASSLSAQEPYEQYF. The CDR3 DNA reads TGTGCCAGCAGTTTATCCGCCCAAGAACCCTACGAGCAGTACTTC. The full variable domain, in which reference TRBV28 and TRBJ2-7 provide the parts outside the CDR3, is DVKVTQSSRYLVKRTGEKVFLECVQDMDHENMFWYRQDPGLGLRLIYFSYDVKMKEKGDIPEGYSVSREKKERFSLILESASTNQTSMYLCASSLSAQEPYEQYFGPGTRLTVT.